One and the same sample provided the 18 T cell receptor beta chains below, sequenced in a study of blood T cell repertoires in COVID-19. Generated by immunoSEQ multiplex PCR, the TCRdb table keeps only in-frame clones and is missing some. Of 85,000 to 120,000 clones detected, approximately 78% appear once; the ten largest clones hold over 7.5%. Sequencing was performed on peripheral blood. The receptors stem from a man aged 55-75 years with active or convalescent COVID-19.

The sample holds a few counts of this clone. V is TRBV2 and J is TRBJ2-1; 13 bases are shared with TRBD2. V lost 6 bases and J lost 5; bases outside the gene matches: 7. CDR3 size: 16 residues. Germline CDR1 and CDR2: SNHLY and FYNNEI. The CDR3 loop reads CASSEGLAGLNNEQFF. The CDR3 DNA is TGTGCCAGCAGCGAGGGACTAGCGGGACTAAACAATGAGCAGTTCTTC.

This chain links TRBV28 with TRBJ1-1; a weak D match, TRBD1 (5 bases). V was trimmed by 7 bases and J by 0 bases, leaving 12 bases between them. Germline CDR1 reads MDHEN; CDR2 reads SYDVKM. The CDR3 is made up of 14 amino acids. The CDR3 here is CASTQPGVNTEAFF. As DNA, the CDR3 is TGTGCCAGCACCCAACCGGGGGTGAACACTGAAGCTTTCTTT.

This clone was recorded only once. DNA of the CDR3: TGTGCCAGCACACTAGCAGTCAAGGAGTTCTTC. Translation gives CASTLAVKEFF. This chain connects TRBV2 to TRBJ2-1, with D perhaps TRBD2 (6 bases). The CDR3 has 11 amino acids. Germline V CDR1 and CDR2: SNHLY, FYNNEI. V dropped 7 bases and J dropped 14 bases, with 15 bases sitting between them.

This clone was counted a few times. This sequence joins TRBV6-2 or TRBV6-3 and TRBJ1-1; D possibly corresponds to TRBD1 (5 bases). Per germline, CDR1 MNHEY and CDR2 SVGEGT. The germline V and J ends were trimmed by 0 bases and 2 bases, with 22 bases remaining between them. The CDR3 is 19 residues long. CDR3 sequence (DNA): TGTGCCAGCAGTTACTCCCCGTGGGGGGGAGGGACTCCTAACACTGAAGCTTTCTTT. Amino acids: CASSYSPWGGGTPNTEAFF.

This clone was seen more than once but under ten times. Written as DNA, the CDR3 is TGTGCTAGTGGTTTGGGGACAGGGGGTAACACCGGGGAGCTGTTTTTT. Residues: CASGLGTGGNTGELFF. The rearrangement links TRBV12-5 to TRBJ2-2, with 10 bases lining up with TRBD1. Germline loops: CDR1 LGHNT, CDR2 FRNRAP. Trimming at V came to 1 base and at J to 2 bases, leaving 1 base not matched to a gene. This CDR3 is 16 amino acids long.

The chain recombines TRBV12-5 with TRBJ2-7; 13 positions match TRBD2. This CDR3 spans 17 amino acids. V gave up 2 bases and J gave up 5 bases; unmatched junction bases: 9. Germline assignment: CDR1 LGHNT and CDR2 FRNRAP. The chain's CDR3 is CASGLPRTSGRTDEQYV. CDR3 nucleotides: TGTGCTAGTGGTTTGCCCAGGACTAGCGGGAGAACGGACGAGCAGTACGTC.

Written as DNA, the CDR3 is TGTGCCAGTAGAGAACTTGCCGGGGAGCTGTTTTTT. Its translation is CASRELAGELFF. V is TRBV19 and J is TRBJ2-2, with D unclear. CDR1 and CDR2 (germline): LNHDA, SQIVND (reference sequence). V was clipped by 6 bases and J by 6 bases, with 8 bases between them. This CDR3 is 12 amino acids long. Supplemented by reference TRBV19 and TRBJ2-2, the full variable domain reads DGGITQSPKYLFRKEGQNVTLSCEQNLNHDAMYWYRQDPGQGLRLIYYSQIVNDFQKGDIAEGYSVSREKKESFPLTVTSAQKNPTAFYLCASRELAGELFFGEGSRLTVL.

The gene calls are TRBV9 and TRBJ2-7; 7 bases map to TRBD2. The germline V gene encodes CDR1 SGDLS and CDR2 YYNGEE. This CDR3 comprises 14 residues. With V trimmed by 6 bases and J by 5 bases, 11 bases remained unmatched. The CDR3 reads CASNFAGESHEQYF. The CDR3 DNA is TGTGCCAGCAACTTCGCGGGAGAGAGCCACGAGCAGTACTTC.

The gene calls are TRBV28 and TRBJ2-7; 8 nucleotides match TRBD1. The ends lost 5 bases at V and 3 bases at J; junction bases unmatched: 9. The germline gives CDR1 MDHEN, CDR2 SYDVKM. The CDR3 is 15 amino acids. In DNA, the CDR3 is TGTGCCAGCAGTCGACAGGGGTCGAAGGACTACGAGCAGTACTTC. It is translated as CASSRQGSKDYEQYF.

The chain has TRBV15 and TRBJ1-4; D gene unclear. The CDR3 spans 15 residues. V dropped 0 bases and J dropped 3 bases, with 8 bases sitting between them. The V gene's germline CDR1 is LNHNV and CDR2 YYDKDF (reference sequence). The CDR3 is CATSRDKGANEKLFF. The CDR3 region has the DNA TGTGCCACCAGCAGAGATAAGGGAGCTAATGAAAAACTGTTTTTT.

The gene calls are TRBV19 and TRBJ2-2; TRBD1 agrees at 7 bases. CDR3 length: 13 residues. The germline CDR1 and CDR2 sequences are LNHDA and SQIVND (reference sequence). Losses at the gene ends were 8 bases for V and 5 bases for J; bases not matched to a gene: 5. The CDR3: CASHRGATGELFF. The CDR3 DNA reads TGTGCCAGTCACAGGGGCGCGACCGGGGAGCTGTTTTTT.

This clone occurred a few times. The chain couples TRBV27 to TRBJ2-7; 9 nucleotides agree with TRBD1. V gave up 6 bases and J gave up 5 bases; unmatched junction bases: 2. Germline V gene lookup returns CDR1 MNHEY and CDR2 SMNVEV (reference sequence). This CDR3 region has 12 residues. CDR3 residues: CASRTGGHEQYF. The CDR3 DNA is TGTGCCAGCAGGACAGGGGGGCACGAGCAGTACTTC.

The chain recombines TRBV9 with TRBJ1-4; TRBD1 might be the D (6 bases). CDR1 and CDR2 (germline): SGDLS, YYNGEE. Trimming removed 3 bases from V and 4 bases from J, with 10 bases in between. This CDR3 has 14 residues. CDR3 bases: TGTGCCAGCAGCGAGGCGGACAGTAATGAAAAACTGTTTTTT. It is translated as CASSEADSNEKLFF.

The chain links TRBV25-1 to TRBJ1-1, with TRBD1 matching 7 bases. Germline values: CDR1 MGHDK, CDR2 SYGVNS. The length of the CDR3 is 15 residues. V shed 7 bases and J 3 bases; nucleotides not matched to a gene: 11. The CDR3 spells CASKQQGILDTEAFF. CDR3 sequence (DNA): TGTGCCAGCAAGCAACAGGGGATTTTGGACACTGAAGCTTTCTTT.

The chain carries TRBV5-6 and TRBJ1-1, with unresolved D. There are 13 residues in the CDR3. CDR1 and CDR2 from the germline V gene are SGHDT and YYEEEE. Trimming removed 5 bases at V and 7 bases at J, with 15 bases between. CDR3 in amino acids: CASSHAGGYEAFF. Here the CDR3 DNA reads TGTGCCAGCAGTCACGCAGGCGGGTATGAAGCTTTCTTT.

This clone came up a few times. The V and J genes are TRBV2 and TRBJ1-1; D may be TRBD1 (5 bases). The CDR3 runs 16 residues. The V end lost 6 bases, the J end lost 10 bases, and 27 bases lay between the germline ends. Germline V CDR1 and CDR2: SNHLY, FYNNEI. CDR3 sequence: CASREWGVAAGSSAFF. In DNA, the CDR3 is TGTGCCAGCAGAGAATGGGGGGTGGCAGCCGGATCGTCAGCTTTCTTT.

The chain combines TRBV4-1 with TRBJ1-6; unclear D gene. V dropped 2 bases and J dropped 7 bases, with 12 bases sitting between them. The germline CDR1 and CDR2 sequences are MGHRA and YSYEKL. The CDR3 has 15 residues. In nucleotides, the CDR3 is TGCGCCAGCAGCCAAACGCGGGTTGGCAATTCACCCCTCCACTTT. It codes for CASSQTRVGNSPLHF.

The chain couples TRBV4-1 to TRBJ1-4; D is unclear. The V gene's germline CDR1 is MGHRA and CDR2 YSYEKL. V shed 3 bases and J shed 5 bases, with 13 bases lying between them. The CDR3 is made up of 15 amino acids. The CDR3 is CASSHSTSYNEKLFF. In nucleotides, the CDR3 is TGCGCCAGCAGCCACTCGACATCCTACAATGAAAAACTGTTTTTT.